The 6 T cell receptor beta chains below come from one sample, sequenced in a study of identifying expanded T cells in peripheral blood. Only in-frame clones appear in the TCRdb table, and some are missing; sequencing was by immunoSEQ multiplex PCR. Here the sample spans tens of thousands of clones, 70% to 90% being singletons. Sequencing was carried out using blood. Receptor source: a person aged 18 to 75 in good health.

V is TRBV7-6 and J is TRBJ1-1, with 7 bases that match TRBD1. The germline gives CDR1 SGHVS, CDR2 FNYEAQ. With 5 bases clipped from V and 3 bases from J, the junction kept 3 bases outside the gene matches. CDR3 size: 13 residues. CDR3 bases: TGTGCCAGCAGCAAGGGACAGTACACTGAAGCTTTCTTT. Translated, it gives CASSKGQYTEAFF.

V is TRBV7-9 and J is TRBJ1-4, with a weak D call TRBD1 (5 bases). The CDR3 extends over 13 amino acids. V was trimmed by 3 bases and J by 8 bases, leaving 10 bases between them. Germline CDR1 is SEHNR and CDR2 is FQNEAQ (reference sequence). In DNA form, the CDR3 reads TGTGCCAGCAGCTTCGATCAGGGAGAAAAACTGTTTTTT. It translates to CASSFDQGEKLFF.

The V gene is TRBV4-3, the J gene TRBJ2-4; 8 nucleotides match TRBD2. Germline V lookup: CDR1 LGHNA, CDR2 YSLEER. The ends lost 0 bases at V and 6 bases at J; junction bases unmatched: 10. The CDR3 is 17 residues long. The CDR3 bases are TGCGCCAGCAGCCAAGACCCTTCGGGGGGGGCCTTAAACATTCAGTACTTC. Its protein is CASSQDPSGGALNIQYF.

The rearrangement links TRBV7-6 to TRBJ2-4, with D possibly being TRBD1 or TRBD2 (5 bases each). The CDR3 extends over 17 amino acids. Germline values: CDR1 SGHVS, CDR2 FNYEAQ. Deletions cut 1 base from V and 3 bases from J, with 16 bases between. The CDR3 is CASSLGPVTGRKNIQYF. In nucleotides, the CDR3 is TGTGCCAGCAGCTTAGGCCCGGTCACGGGGCGCAAAAACATTCAGTACTTC.

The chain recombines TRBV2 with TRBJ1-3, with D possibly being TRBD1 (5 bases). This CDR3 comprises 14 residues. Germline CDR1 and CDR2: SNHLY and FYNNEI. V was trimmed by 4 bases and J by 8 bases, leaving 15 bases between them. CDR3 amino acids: CASSASTGAHTIYF. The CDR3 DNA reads TGTGCCAGCAGTGCAAGTACCGGGGCCCACACCATATATTTT.

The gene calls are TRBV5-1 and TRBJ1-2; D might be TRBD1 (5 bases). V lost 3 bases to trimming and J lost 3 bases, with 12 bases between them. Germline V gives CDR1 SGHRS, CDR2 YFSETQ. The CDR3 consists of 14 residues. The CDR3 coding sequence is TGCGCCAGCAGCTCCACCGGGGGTGACTATGGCTACACCTTC. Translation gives CASSSTGGDYGYTF.